This T cell receptor (beta chain) was found in a study of post-analysis software for immune sequencing data. Study-level background: Relapsing-remitting, secondary progressive and progressive-relapsing forms made up the multiple sclerosis disease courses.

V lost 3 bases, J lost 6 bases, and 8 bases stayed unmatched. Germline lookup yields CDR1 LNHDA and CDR2 SQIVND (reference sequence). This CDR3 is 15 amino acids long. Regarding this clonotype: Its cognate antigen is unknown.

Incorporated into the TCR beta cDNA libraries were unique molecular identifiers, which served to reduce PCR and sequencing biases. cDNA molecules numbering 450,000 to 650,000 came from about 0.94 to 9.7 million T cells. TCRdb fed the PCR reads into MiXCR, producing one record per CDR3 protein. The sample lists hundreds of thousands of distinct CDR3 sequences; 53% were seen once. Notes on the study in general: Strong co-clustering by F measure was evident for samples that had been prepared in the same batch. Compared with controls, patients had more of five TRBV segments, including TRBV5-6, TRBV5-1 and TRBV20-1.

The J gene is TRBJ2-1, the V gene TRBV19, with 7 bases aligning to TRBD1. The sample was blood. The TCR comes from a girl under 18 with multiple sclerosis. The CDR3 loop is CASSIGQAKANEQFF. The CDR3 region has the DNA TGTGCCAGTAGTATCGGACAGGCTAAGGCCAATGAGCAGTTCTTC.